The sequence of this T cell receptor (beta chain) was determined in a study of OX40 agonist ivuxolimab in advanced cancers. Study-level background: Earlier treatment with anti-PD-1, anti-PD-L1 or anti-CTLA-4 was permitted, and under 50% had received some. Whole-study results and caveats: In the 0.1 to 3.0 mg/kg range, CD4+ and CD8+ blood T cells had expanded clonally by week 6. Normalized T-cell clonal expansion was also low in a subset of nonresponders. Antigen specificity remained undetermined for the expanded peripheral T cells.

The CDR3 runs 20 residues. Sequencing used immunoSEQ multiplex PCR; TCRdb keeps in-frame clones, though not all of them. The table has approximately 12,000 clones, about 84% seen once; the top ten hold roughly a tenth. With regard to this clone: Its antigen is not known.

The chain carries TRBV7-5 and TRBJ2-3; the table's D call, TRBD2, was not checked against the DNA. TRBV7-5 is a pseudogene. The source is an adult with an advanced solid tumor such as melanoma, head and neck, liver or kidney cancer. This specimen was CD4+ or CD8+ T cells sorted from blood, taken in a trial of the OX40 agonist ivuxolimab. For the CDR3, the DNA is TGTGCCAGAAGCTTAGGGCGGGCTAGCGGGAGGAGGTGGGGCACAGATACGCAGTATTTT. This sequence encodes CARSLGRASGRRWGTDTQYF.